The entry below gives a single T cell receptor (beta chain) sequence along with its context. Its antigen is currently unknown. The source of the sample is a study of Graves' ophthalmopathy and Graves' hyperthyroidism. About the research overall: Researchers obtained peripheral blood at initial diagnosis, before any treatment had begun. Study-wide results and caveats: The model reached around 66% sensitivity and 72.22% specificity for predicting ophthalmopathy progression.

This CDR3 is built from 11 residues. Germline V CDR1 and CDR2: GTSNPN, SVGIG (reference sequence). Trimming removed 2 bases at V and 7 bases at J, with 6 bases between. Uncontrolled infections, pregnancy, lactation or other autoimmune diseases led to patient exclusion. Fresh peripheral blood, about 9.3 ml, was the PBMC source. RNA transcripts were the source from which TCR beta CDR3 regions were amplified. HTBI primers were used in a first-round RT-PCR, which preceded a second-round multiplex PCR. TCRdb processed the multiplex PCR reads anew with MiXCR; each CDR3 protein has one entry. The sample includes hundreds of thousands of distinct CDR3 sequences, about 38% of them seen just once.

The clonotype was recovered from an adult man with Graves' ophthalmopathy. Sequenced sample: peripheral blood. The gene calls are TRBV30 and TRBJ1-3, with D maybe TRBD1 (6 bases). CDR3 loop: CAWSQGNTIYF. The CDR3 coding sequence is TGTGCCTGGAGTCAGGGGAACACCATATATTTT.